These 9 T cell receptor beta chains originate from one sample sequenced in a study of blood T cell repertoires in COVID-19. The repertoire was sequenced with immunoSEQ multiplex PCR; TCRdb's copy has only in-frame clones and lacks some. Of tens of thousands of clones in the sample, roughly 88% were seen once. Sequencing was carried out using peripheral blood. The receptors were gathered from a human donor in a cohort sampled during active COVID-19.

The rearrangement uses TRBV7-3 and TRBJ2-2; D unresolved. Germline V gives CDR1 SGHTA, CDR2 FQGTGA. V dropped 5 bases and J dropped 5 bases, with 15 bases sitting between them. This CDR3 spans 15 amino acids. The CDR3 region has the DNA TGTGCCAGCAGCCCATCGCGTCATCCGACCGGGGAGCTGTTTTTT. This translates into CASSPSRHPTGELFF.

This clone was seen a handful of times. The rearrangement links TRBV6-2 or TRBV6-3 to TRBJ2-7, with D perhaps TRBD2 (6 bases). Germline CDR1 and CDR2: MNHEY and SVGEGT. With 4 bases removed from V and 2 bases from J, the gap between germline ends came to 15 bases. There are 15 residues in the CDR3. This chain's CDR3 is CASSSTGDRPYEQYF. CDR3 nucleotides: TGTGCCAGCAGTTCGACGGGAGACAGACCCTACGAGCAGTACTTC.

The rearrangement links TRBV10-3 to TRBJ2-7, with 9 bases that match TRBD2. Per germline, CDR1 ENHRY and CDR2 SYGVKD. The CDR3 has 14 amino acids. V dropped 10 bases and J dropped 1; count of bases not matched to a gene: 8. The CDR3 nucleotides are TGTGCCACGGCAGCGGGAGGCTTATCCTACGAGCAGTACTTC. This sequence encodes CATAAGGLSYEQYF.

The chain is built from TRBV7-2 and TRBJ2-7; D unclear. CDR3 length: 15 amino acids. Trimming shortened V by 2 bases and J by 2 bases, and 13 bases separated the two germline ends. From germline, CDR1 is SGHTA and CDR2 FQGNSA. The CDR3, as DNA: TGTGCCAGCAGCTTATCGGTCATAGTTACCTACGAGCAGTACTTC. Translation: CASSLSVIVTYEQYF.

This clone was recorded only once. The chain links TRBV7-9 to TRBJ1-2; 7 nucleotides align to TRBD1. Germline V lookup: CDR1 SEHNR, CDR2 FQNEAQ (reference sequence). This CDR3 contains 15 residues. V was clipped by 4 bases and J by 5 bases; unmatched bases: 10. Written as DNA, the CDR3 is TGTGCCAGCAGCTACTCGGGGACAGATGATTATGGCTACACCTTC. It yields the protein CASSYSGTDDYGYTF.

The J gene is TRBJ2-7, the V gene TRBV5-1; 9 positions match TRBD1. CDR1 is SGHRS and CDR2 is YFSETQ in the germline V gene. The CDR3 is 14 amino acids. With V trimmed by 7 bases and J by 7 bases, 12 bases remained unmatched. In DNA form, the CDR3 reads TGCGCCAGCGCCTTAACAGGGGGCCAAGGGGAGCAGTACTTC. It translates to CASALTGGQGEQYF.

The CDR3: CASSDTWDSGYGYTF. CDR3 DNA: TGTGCCAGCAGTGACACTTGGGACAGTGGGTATGGCTACACCTTC. This chain joins TRBV6-4 and TRBJ1-2; 7 bases match TRBD1. This CDR3 has 15 residues. CDR1 is MRHNA and CDR2 is SNTAGT in the germline V gene. V trimming: 2 bases; J trimming: 5 bases; junction bases outside the gene matches: 8.

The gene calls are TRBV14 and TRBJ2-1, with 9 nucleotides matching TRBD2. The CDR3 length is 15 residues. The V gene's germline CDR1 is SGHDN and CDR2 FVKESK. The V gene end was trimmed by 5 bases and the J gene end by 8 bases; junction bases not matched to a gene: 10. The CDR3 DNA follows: TGTGCCAGCAGCGTGGCGGGGGGGCCCGTCTATGAGCAGTTCTTC. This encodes CASSVAGGPVYEQFF.

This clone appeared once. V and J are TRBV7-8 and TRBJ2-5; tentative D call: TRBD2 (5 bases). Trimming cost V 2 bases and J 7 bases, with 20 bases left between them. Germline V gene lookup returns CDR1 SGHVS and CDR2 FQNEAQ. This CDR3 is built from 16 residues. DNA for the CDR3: TGTGCCAGCAGCTTATTTGGCATCAGCGGCCTTGGGACCCAGTACTTC. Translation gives CASSLFGISGLGTQYF.